Shown below are 20 T cell receptor beta chains from a single sample sequenced in a study of blood T cells in healthy people across ages. Primers used in a second PCR of about 6 to 11 cycles were a sample-barcoded 5' primer and a J-beta primer mix. TCRdb called the 5' RACE reads again in MiXCR, with one record for every CDR3 protein. The sample lists 1.5 million or so distinct CDR3 sequences; 40% to 45% were seen once. Sequencing was performed on blood. The receptors derive from a woman between 18 and 29 years old in good health.

This clonotype has just a few counts. The chain links TRBV5-1 to TRBJ2-5; 7 bases are shared with TRBD2. The CDR3 consists of 13 residues. Per germline, CDR1 SGHRS and CDR2 YFSETQ. The J segment lost 5 bases and the V segment lost 5 bases, leaving 6 bases of the junction unmatched. CDR3 loop: CASRRELWETQYF. The CDR3 DNA sequence: TGCGCCAGCAGGCGGGAGTTGTGGGAGACCCAGTACTTC.

V is TRBV15 and J is TRBJ2-7, with D unresolved. The germline V and J ends were trimmed by 0 bases and 10 bases, with 10 bases remaining between them. CDR3 length: 12 residues. Germline V gene sequence: CDR1 LNHNV, CDR2 YYDKDF (reference sequence). CDR3 coding DNA: TGTGCCACCAGCAGAGATACTTGGGAACAGTACTTC. It encodes CATSRDTWEQYF.

This chain uses TRBV5-1 with TRBJ2-1; possible D gene TRBD2, 5 bases. Trimming cost V 1 base and J 3 bases, with 11 bases left between them. Germline V gene data show CDR1 as SGHRS and CDR2 as YFSETQ. This CDR3 comprises 15 residues. The CDR3 protein is CASSLSRGNYNEQFF. The CDR3 DNA sequence: TGCGCCAGCAGCTTGTCTCGGGGTAACTACAATGAGCAGTTCTTC.

The rearrangement links TRBV7-8 to TRBJ1-4, with 7 bases lining up with TRBD1. Germline values: CDR1 SGHVS, CDR2 FQNEAQ. The J segment lost 0 bases and the V segment lost 4 bases, leaving 5 bases of the junction unmatched. This CDR3 contains 16 residues. CDR3 sequence: CASSWDSFATNEKLFF. The CDR3 nucleotides read TGTGCCAGCAGCTGGGACAGTTTTGCAACTAATGAAAAACTGTTTTTT.

The V gene is TRBV29-1, the J gene TRBJ1-4, with D possibly being TRBD1 (5 bases). The germline CDR1 and CDR2 sequences are SQVTM and ANQGSEA. The ends were cut back, 4 bases at V and 7 bases at J, with 13 bases in the middle. The CDR3 sequence is 13 residues long. The DNA of the CDR3 is TGCAGCGTTGCCCCGGGGCTCGGTGAAAAACTGTTTTTT. It encodes CSVAPGLGEKLFF.

The gene calls are TRBV7-9 and TRBJ1-5; 7 positions match TRBD1. After removal of 5 bases from V and 6 bases from J, the junction contained 10 bases not matched to a gene. CDR3 length equals 15 residues. From germline, CDR1 is SEHNR and CDR2 FQNEAQ (reference sequence). CDR3 nucleotide sequence: TGTGCCAGCAGCCCGATTACAGGGGAAGTTCAGCCCCAGCATTTT. Translation: CASSPITGEVQPQHF.

This clonotype has a handful of counts. The genes are TRBV4-1 and TRBJ1-5; D not resolved. The CDR3 sequence is 17 residues long. V lost 0 bases and J 0 bases, leaving 12 bases between the germline ends. Germline V gives CDR1 MGHRA, CDR2 YSYEKL. CDR3 region: CASSQDFGPASNQPQHF. DNA for the CDR3: TGCGCCAGCAGCCAAGATTTCGGTCCAGCTAGCAATCAGCCCCAGCATTTT.

The chain combines TRBV9 with TRBJ2-2; D call uncertain. CDR1 and CDR2 from the germline V gene are SGDLS and YYNGEE. With 4 bases removed from V and 6 bases from J, the gap between germline ends came to 16 bases. The CDR3 runs 15 residues. The CDR3 sequence is CASSTVGGPPGELFF. The DNA of the CDR3 is TGTGCCAGCAGCACGGTGGGTGGACCCCCCGGGGAGCTGTTTTTT.

This clonotype is a singleton in its sample. The chain combines TRBV10-3 with TRBJ2-5; D remains ambiguous. This CDR3 has 13 residues. Per the germline V gene, CDR1 is ENHRY and CDR2 is SYGVKD. With 7 bases removed from V and 11 bases from J, the gap between germline ends came to 20 bases. The CDR3 reads CAIKQQGNNEQYF. The CDR3 DNA reads as TGTGCCATCAAGCAGCAAGGGAACAATGAGCAGTACTTC.

This clonotype was recorded a few times. The chain uses TRBV5-1 and TRBJ2-3, with 10 bases aligning to TRBD2. V lost 5 bases and J lost 7; bases outside the gene matches: 7. This CDR3 is 14 amino acids long. Germline CDR1 reads SGHRS; CDR2 reads YFSETQ. CDR3 amino acids: CASRELAGENTQYF. The CDR3 region has the DNA TGCGCCAGCAGAGAGCTAGCGGGAGAGAATACGCAGTATTTT.

As concerns this clonotype: A clone one base away is much larger, so this may be a read error. The chain links TRBV7-3 to TRBJ2-1, with TRBD2 matching over 11 bases. The J call may not be correct, given that the DNA end is closer to TRBJ2-7. The CDR3 has 15 residues. Germline V lookup: CDR1 SGHTA, CDR2 FQGTGA. CDR3 DNA: TGTGCCAGCAGCTCCGGACTAGCGGGTTACAATGAGCAGTACTTC. Translated: CASSSGLAGYNEQYF.

The chain links TRBV5-5 to TRBJ1-1; D is uncertain. The CDR3 spans 17 residues. The germline V and J ends were trimmed by 5 bases and 2 bases, with 22 bases remaining between them. The germline V gene encodes CDR1 SGHKS and CDR2 YYEKEE (reference sequence). As DNA, the CDR3 is TGTGCCAGCAGTACCCGACGTACCGGACGCTATAACACTGAAGCTTTCTTT. Translation: CASSTRRTGRYNTEAFF.

V gene TRBV9 combines with J gene TRBJ2-1; no definite D call. V dropped 2 bases and J dropped 3 bases, with 21 bases sitting between them. Per the germline V gene, CDR1 is SGDLS and CDR2 is YYNGEE. CDR3 length: 18 residues. CDR3: CASSVSPETHFYYNEQFF. The CDR3 nucleotides read TGTGCCAGCAGCGTCTCTCCGGAGACACACTTCTACTACAATGAGCAGTTCTTC.

The chain is built from TRBV2 and TRBJ1-1, with D unresolved. Deletions cut 2 bases from V and 0 bases from J, with 7 bases between. The CDR3 contains 14 residues. The germline V gene has CDR1 SNHLY and CDR2 FYNNEI. The CDR3 nucleotides are TGTGCCAGCAGTGAATGGGTTTTGAACACTGAAGCTTTCTTT. Translating gives CASSEWVLNTEAFF. The full variable domain, its missing parts supplied by reference TRBV2 and TRBJ1-1, is EPEVTQTPSHQVTQMGQEVILRCVPISNHLYFYWYRQILGQKVEFLVSFYNNEISEKSEIFDDQFSVERPDGSNFTLKIRSTKLEDSAMYFCASSEWVLNTEAFFGQGTRLTVV.

This clonotype was counted a few times. The rearrangement joins TRBV9 to TRBJ2-3; D is unresolved. CDR1 and CDR2 from the germline V gene are SGDLS and YYNGEE. Trimming left V 3 bases short and J 0 bases short, with 14 bases between. There are 16 residues in the CDR3. In DNA, the CDR3 is TGTGCCAGCAGCGCCCCACCAAAGCGCAGCACAGATACGCAGTATTTT. Its protein is CASSAPPKRSTDTQYF.

CDR3 nucleotide sequence: TGTGCCAGCAGCCAACTAGCGGTAGCGGGTTCCTACGAGCAGTACTTC. Amino acid sequence: CASSQLAVAGSYEQYF. The chain employs TRBV4-2 and TRBJ2-7; 7 nucleotides agree with TRBD2. CDR3 length: 16 amino acids. V lost 2 bases and J lost 1; bases outside the gene matches: 8. Germline V gene data show CDR1 as LGHNA and CDR2 as YNFKEQ.

The chain carries TRBV6-5 and TRBJ1-1; 8 bases match TRBD1. The CDR3 is made up of 13 amino acids. Germline V gene lookup returns CDR1 MNHEY and CDR2 SVGAGI. Trimming cost V 7 bases and J 6 bases; bases outside gene matches: 7. CDR3 loop: CASNLNRGAEAFF. CDR3 DNA: TGTGCCAGCAATCTTAACAGGGGGGCTGAAGCTTTCTTT.

There are a few counts of this clonotype. The chain employs TRBV27 and TRBJ2-1; no definite D call. Trimming cost V 4 bases and J 7 bases, with 8 bases left between them. This CDR3 is built from 12 residues. Germline CDR1 is MNHEY and CDR2 is SMNVEV (reference sequence). This chain's CDR3 is CASSYFGNEQFF. DNA of the CDR3: TGTGCCAGCAGTTACTTCGGGAATGAGCAGTTCTTC.

Many counts were recorded for this clonotype. V gene TRBV25-1 combines with J gene TRBJ2-1, with 12 bases identical to TRBD2. The V and J ends lost 5 bases and 7 bases, in that order; junction bases with no gene match: 6. Germline V gives CDR1 MGHDK, CDR2 SYGVNS. The CDR3 covers 15 residues. The CDR3 is CASSLAGGPINEQFF. CDR3 nucleotides: TGTGCCAGCAGTCTAGCGGGAGGGCCGATAAATGAGCAGTTCTTC.

This clonotype occurred a few times. The rearrangement joins TRBV5-1 to TRBJ1-4; 8 nucleotides align to TRBD1. After removal of 3 bases from V and 1 base from J, the junction contained 2 bases not matched to a gene. The germline V gene encodes CDR1 SGHRS and CDR2 YFSETQ. This CDR3 contains 15 residues. CDR3 sequence reads: CASSSTGETNEKLFF. The CDR3 DNA is TGCGCCAGCAGCTCGACAGGGGAAACTAATGAAAAACTGTTTTTT.